These 19 T cell receptor beta chains came from one sample sequenced in a study of a mutant IDH1 vaccine in newly diagnosed glioma. Time point denoted: baseline, week 1 (first vaccination visit). Documented treatment: pre-vaccination baseline after standard-of-care therapy. Some clones are missing from TCRdb's copy, which holds only in-frame ones; the method was immunoSEQ multiplex PCR. This sample has around 87,000 clones, with about 80% found just once. The sample consisted of PBMCs, taken from a glioma patient treated with radiotherapy, temozolomide or both. The receptors here all came from a woman between 45 and 65 years old with glioma.

This clone was found once. The V gene is TRBV11-2, the J gene TRBJ2-3; 8 nucleotides line up with TRBD2. Looked up from germline, CDR1 is SGHAT and CDR2 is FQNNGV. The length of the CDR3 is 17 residues. V lost 5 bases to trimming and J lost 2 bases; unmatched junction nucleotides: 12. The CDR3 DNA reads TGTGCCAGCAGCCACGCCACCGGGGGGGGTGACACAGATACGCAGTATTTT. As protein: CASSHATGGGDTDTQYF.

The chain employs TRBV7-2 and TRBJ2-1; 12 bases fit TRBD2. After removal of 5 bases from V and 7 bases from J, the junction contained 6 bases not matched to a gene. This CDR3 has 15 residues. Germline V CDR1 and CDR2: SGHTA, FQGNSA. CDR3 sequence: CASSLGLAGGNEQFF. The CDR3, as DNA: TGTGCCAGCAGCCTGGGACTAGCGGGTGGTAATGAGCAGTTCTTC.

The CDR3: CASSLAEGKYQETQYF. In DNA form, the CDR3 reads TGTGCCAGCAGCTTGGCCGAGGGGAAGTACCAAGAGACCCAGTACTTC. V gene TRBV5-5 combines with J gene TRBJ2-5, with D tentatively TRBD1 or TRBD2 (5 bases each). This CDR3 has 16 amino acids. V was clipped by 0 bases and J by 0 bases, with 12 bases between them. Germline CDR1 is SGHKS and CDR2 is YYEKEE (reference sequence). Based on the CDR3 plus reference TRBV5-5 and TRBJ2-5, the full variable domain is DAGVTQSPTHLIKTRGQQVTLRCSPISGHKSVSWYQQVLGQGPQFIFQYYEKEERGRGNFPDRFSARQFPNYSSELNVNALLLGDSALYLCASSLAEGKYQETQYFGPGTRLLVL.

This chain uses TRBV29-1 with TRBJ1-4, with 7 bases matching TRBD1. The length of the CDR3 is 12 residues. Per the germline V gene, CDR1 is SQVTM and CDR2 is ANQGSEA. V gave up 6 bases and J gave up 4 bases; unmatched junction bases: 2. The CDR3 DNA is TGCAGCGTCGGGACAGTTAATGAAAAACTGTTTTTT. Its translation is CSVGTVNEKLFF.

The V and J genes are TRBV6-6 and TRBJ2-7; 7 bases match TRBD1. Looked up from germline, CDR1 is MNHNY and CDR2 is SVGAGI (reference sequence). Trimming at V came to 4 bases and at J to 2 bases, leaving 8 bases not matched to a gene. The CDR3 runs to 15 residues. The CDR3: CASSSTGQAPYEQYF. CDR3 sequence (DNA): TGTGCCAGCAGTTCAACCGGACAGGCTCCCTACGAGCAGTACTTC.

The CDR3 here is CASRRGQTGELFF. The CDR3 bases are TGCGCCAGCAGACGAGGACAGACCGGGGAGCTGTTTTTT. This chain connects TRBV5-1 to TRBJ2-2; D is possibly TRBD1 (6 bases). With 5 bases removed from V and 5 bases from J, the gap between germline ends came to 10 bases. The CDR3 is made up of 13 amino acids. Looked up from germline, CDR1 is SGHRS and CDR2 is YFSETQ.

The V call is TRBV4-1, the J call TRBJ2-7; D is possibly TRBD1 (5 bases). Deletions cut 4 bases from V and 3 bases from J, with 10 bases between. The CDR3 is 13 amino acids. Per germline, CDR1 MGHRA and CDR2 YSYEKL. Here the CDR3 DNA reads TGCGCCAGCAGCCCCCTGGGGCTCTACGAGCAGTACTTC. Its translation is CASSPLGLYEQYF.

The chain recombines TRBV9 with TRBJ1-1; D is possibly TRBD1 (5 bases). Trimming shortened V by 5 bases and J by 0 bases, and 11 bases separated the two germline ends. Germline V gives CDR1 SGDLS, CDR2 YYNGEE. The CDR3 is 14 residues long. CDR3 residues: CASSRGGMNTEAFF. The CDR3 DNA follows: TGTGCCAGCAGTAGGGGCGGGATGAACACTGAAGCTTTCTTT.

The chain joins TRBV9 to TRBJ1-3; 7 bases are shared with TRBD1. Trimming cost V 4 bases and J 0 bases; bases outside gene matches: 7. Germline CDR1 is SGDLS and CDR2 is YYNGEE. The CDR3 contains 16 residues. CDR3 region: CASSPRQGSSGNTIYF. CDR3 bases: TGTGCCAGCAGCCCCCGACAGGGATCCTCTGGAAACACCATATATTTT. The whole variable domain, remainder taken from reference TRBV9 and TRBJ1-3, is DSGVTQTPKHLITATGQRVTLRCSPRSGDLSVYWYQQSLDQGLQFLIQYYNGEERAKGNILERFSAQQFPDLHSELNLSSLELGDSALYFCASSPRQGSSGNTIYFGEGSWLTVV.

The V call is TRBV4-2, the J call TRBJ2-3; 11 nucleotides agree with TRBD2. CDR1 is LGHNA and CDR2 is YNFKEQ in the germline V gene. There are 18 residues in the CDR3. Trimming cost V 0 bases and J 4 bases; bases outside gene matches: 9. In nucleotides, the CDR3 is TGTGCCAGCAGCCAAGAGGTCAGGTTAGCGGGGGGGCCAGATACGCAGTATTTT. Translation gives CASSQEVRLAGGPDTQYF.

This chain links TRBV10-3 with TRBJ1-2; tentative D call: TRBD1 (5 bases). Germline V gene data show CDR1 as ENHRY and CDR2 as SYGVKD. V dropped 0 bases and J dropped 8 bases, with 10 bases sitting between them. The CDR3 runs to 13 residues. The CDR3 sequence: CAISESNGDGYTF. The CDR3 nucleotides read TGTGCCATCAGTGAGTCGAACGGGGACGGCTACACCTTC.

V usage is TRBV2 and J usage is TRBJ1-2; 8 bases are shared with TRBD1. CDR1 and CDR2 (germline): SNHLY, FYNNEI. This CDR3 is 13 amino acids long. With 5 bases clipped from V and 6 bases from J, the junction kept 5 bases outside the gene matches. CDR3 nucleotides: TGTGCCAGCAGTAGGACAGGGAGGGATGGCTACACCTTC. Translated: CASSRTGRDGYTF. Using reference TRBV2 and TRBJ1-2 for the parts outside the CDR3, the full variable domain is EPEVTQTPSHQVTQMGQEVILRCVPISNHLYFYWYRQILGQKVEFLVSFYNNEISEKSEIFDDQFSVERPDGSNFTLKIRSTKLEDSAMYFCASSRTGRDGYTFGSGTRLTVV.

V and J are TRBV7-9 and TRBJ1-1; 10 bases fit TRBD1. Unmatched junction bases numbered 6, after V lost 4 bases and J lost 1 base. Germline CDR1 SEHNR, CDR2 FQNEAQ (reference sequence). The CDR3 runs 16 residues. CDR3 DNA: TGTGCCAGCAGCTGGAGACAGGGGGCCTCGAACACTGAAGCTTTCTTT. Amino acid sequence: CASSWRQGASNTEAFF.

The chain links TRBV29-1 to TRBJ1-6; TRBD1 is a possible D gene (6 bases). This CDR3 spans 13 amino acids. Per germline, CDR1 SQVTM and CDR2 ANQGSEA. V was clipped by 4 bases and J by 9 bases, with 13 bases between them. CDR3 in DNA: TGCAGCGTTGCTACAGGGAGGGCTTCACCCCTCCACTTT. This encodes CSVATGRASPLHF.

V gene TRBV9 combines with J gene TRBJ1-2; 12 nucleotides match TRBD1. The junction had 9 bases not matched to a gene; V was cut back by 2 bases and J by 7 bases. The CDR3 spans 16 residues. Germline loops: CDR1 SGDLS, CDR2 YYNGEE. CDR3 DNA sequence: TGTGCCAGCAGCGTGTTTGGGACAGGGGGCCAAGGTGGCTACACCTTC. It codes for CASSVFGTGGQGGYTF.

The chain has TRBV30 and TRBJ1-5; D possibly corresponds to TRBD1 (6 bases). The CDR3 length is 15 residues. Germline assignment: CDR1 GTSNPN and CDR2 SVGIG (reference sequence). V gave up 1 base and J gave up 4 bases, with 14 bases separating them. The CDR3 nucleotides are TGTGCCTGGAGTGAGGGGGGAGGGTGGAATCAGCCCCAGCATTTT. Its translation: CAWSEGGGWNQPQHF.

V gene TRBV7-6 combines with J gene TRBJ1-1; 7 bases map to TRBD1. With 6 bases clipped from V and 1 base from J, the junction kept 8 bases outside the gene matches. The CDR3 runs to 15 residues. In germline, CDR1 is SGHVS, CDR2 FNYEAQ. This CDR3 reads CASSRNQGGNTEAFF. The CDR3 nucleotides read TGTGCCAGCAGTCGAAATCAGGGGGGGAACACTGAAGCTTTCTTT.

The chain has TRBV27 and TRBJ1-5, with 9 nucleotides matching TRBD1. The CDR3 length is 14 residues. The V and J ends lost 5 bases and 3 bases, in that order; junction bases with no gene match: 2. Germline CDR1 is MNHEY and CDR2 is SMNVEV (reference sequence). The DNA of the CDR3 is TGTGCCAGCAGTAGGACAGGGGACAATCAGCCCCAGCATTTT. Its translation: CASSRTGDNQPQHF.

The genes are TRBV6-1 and TRBJ1-6; D is possibly TRBD1 (6 bases). Germline CDR1 and CDR2: MNHNS and SASEGT. This CDR3 region has 15 residues. Trimming cost V 4 bases and J 0 bases, with 7 bases left between them. In DNA, the CDR3 is TGTGCCAGCAGTGTGACAGGCTCCTATAATTCACCCCTCCACTTT. This sequence encodes CASSVTGSYNSPLHF.